This T cell receptor (beta chain) originates from a study of cytomegalovirus exposure and HLA in healthy donors. Regarding donors, all were healthy bone marrow donors. General observations from the study: Judged likely to be a sequencing artifact was a cluster of highly shared sequence variants. TCR beta chains numbering some 150 were designated cytomegalovirus-associated.

Germline values: CDR1 SGDLS, CDR2 YYNGEE. The ends lost 4 bases at V and 4 bases at J; junction bases unmatched: 3. The CDR3 spans 15 residues. On this clone: Its antigen is not known.

PCR involved 60 Vbeta and 13 Jbeta primers. Sequencing was performed with immunoSEQ multiplex PCR; in TCRdb, only in-frame clones are kept and a portion is missing. The table includes some 130,000 clones, roughly 82% detected once. This TCR was sampled from a male donor in good health and CMV-seropositive. The chain couples TRBV9 to TRBJ2-1; 12 bases line up with TRBD2. The sequenced material came from PBMCs. CDR3 protein: CASSFGLAGYNEQFF. The CDR3 DNA reads as TGTGCCAGCAGCTTCGGACTAGCGGGATACAATGAGCAGTTCTTC.